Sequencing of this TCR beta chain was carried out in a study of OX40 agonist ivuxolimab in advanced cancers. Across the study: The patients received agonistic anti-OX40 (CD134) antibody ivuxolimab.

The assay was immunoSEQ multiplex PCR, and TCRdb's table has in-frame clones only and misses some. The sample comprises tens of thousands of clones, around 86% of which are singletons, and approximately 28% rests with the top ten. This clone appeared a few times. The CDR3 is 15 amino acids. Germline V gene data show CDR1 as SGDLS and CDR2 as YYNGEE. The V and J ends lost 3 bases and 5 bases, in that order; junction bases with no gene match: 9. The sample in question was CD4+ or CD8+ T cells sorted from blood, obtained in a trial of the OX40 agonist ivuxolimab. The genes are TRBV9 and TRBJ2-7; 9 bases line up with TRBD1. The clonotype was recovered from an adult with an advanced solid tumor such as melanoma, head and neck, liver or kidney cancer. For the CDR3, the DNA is TGTGCCAGCAGCGGATACCGGGACAGGGAGGACGAGCAGTACTTC. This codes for CASSGYRDREDEQYF.